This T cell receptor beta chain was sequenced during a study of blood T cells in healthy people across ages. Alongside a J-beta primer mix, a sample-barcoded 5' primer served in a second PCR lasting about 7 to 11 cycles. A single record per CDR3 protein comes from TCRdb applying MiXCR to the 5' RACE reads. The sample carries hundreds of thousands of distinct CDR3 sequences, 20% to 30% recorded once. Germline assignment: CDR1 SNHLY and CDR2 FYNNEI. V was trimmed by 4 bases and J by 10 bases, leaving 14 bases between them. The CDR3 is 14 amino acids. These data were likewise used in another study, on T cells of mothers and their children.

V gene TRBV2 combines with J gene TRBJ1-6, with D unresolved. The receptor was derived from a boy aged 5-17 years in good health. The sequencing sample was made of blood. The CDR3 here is CASSGEGVVSPLHF. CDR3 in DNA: TGTGCCAGCAGTGGGGAGGGAGTCGTCTCACCCCTCCACTTT.